A single T cell receptor beta chain is shown here with its context. In this sample, this clonotype turned up many times. What antigen it recognizes has not been identified. No much larger clone exists at a distance of one base, and base qualities are not known. This specimen belongs to a study of human T cells and chemical hapten exposure (dated by TCRdb to the early 2020s). Describing the broader study: The libraries were sequenced as a pool, and the TCR yield per sample differed mostly because of small variations in library volumes within the pool. The study tracked peripheral blood TCR repertoire changes in vivo during primary and secondary sensitization to the hapten diphenylcyclopropenone (DPC) in alopecia patients. For every blood RNA sample, sequencing covered both the TCR alpha and TCR beta chains.

Via the germline V gene, CDR1 is SGHDT and CDR2 YYEEEE. The CDR3 covers 19 residues, taking in both the cysteine and the phenylalanine. The kept DNA is CDR3 alone, 57 bases in frame from the first base. The germline V end is reduced by 4 bases and the J end by 0 bases; junction bases left unmatched: 12. What the study reported, not specific to this receptor: Repeated subsampling changed both the strength of the expansion versus patch-test correlation and the threshold at which the correlation became significant. The number of TCRs above 1 in 1000 frequency did not change with DPC sensitization; there was no evidence of global repertoire structure alterations.

Total RNA was extracted from unfractionated whole blood collected in Tempus Blood RNA tubes. About five healthy volunteers were used as TCR sequencing controls and were bled at day 0, 2 weeks and 6 weeks. Library construction relied on 5' RACE. Sequencing was carried out with an Illumina MiSeq. During library preparation, unique molecular identifiers were attached to individual cDNA molecules so that TCRs could be counted in a quantitative, reproducible way. On the authors' methods: Samples had a median of roughly 98,000 TCRs, with a range from about 20,000 to 690,600. V, J and CDR3 annotation of the TCR reads was performed with the Decombinator software suite. To make PS versus PT1 abundance plots, every sample was subsampled to the same number of TCRs (28,000). Expanded TCRs were defined as absent before sensitization and observed at least eight times at the 2-week time point. In-frame beta chains were kept once TCRdb had trimmed the public reads at Q25 with fastp and called clones with MiXCR. For every CDR3 protein sequence, its rows merge into one entry that carries the most common genes and DNA. The V and J calls follow TCRdb's processing rather than the paper's. The sample records about 140,000 distinct CDR3 sequences, around 4% of which are singletons. The ten biggest clones cover around 1.5% of the sample.

This clonotype originated in a female donor in good health. Rearrangement joined TRBV5-6 to TRBJ2-6; TRBD1 fits 8 bases in the junction. The nucleotide sequence reads TGTGCCAGCAGCCCACAGCTGGGACAGGCATACTCTGGGGCCAACGTCCTGACTTTC. This gives the protein CASSPQLGQAYSGANVLTF.